The clone carrying this TCR beta chain was seen at least ten times. Its antigen is currently unknown. One entry per CDR3 protein results from TCRdb running MiXCR on the multiplex PCR reads. The sample records about 25,000 distinct CDR3 sequences, 20% to 25% being singletons. This entry belongs to a study of breast tumors, draining lymph nodes, adjacent tissues. Study results and limitations: Tumor TCR diversity was below lymph nodes but above nontumor tissue. Findings are consistent with lymph node origin and intratumoral expansion of most tumor T cells. The lymph node origin of tumor T cells was framed as consistent with a hypothesis, not demonstrated.

Germline lookup yields CDR1 MDHEN and CDR2 SYDVKM. V lost 1 base and J lost 4; bases outside the gene matches: 4. This CDR3 region has 15 residues. This sequence joins TRBV28 and TRBJ2-7; 10 bases line up with TRBD2. The clonotype comes from a female donor with breast cancer. Some clones in this sample may be carry-over from other donors' samples. Specimen: breast tumor tissue. CDR3 sequence reads: CASSLLAGGRYEQYF. DNA for the CDR3: TGTGCCAGCAGTTTATTAGCGGGAGGACGGTACGAGCAGTACTTC.